This entry lists 11 T cell receptor beta chains sequenced from one sample in a study of cytomegalovirus exposure and HLA in healthy donors. PCR primers comprised 60 Vbeta and 13 Jbeta primers. Sequencing used immunoSEQ multiplex PCR; TCRdb keeps in-frame clones, though not all of them. There are over 80,000 clones in the sample; over 75% occur only once, and roughly 3.8% lies in the top ten. The material sequenced was PBMCs. These receptors originate from a man between 50 and 59 years old in good health and CMV-seronegative.

This clone was seen just once. J is TRBJ2-7 and V is TRBV5-4, with 10 bases lining up with TRBD2. The CDR3 covers 17 residues. CDR1 and CDR2 from the germline V gene are SGHNT and YYREEE (reference sequence). V trimming: 0 bases; J trimming: 2 bases; junction bases outside the gene matches: 8. Here the CDR3 reads CASSLEAGGPPAYEQYF. CDR3 coding DNA: TGTGCCAGCAGCTTGGAAGCGGGAGGGCCCCCCGCCTACGAGCAGTACTTC.

The chain combines TRBV7-9 with TRBJ2-3; D uncertain. Trimming shortened V by 4 bases and J by 2 bases, and 19 bases separated the two germline ends. This CDR3 has 17 amino acids. The germline V gene encodes CDR1 SEHNR and CDR2 FQNEAQ (reference sequence). CDR3: CASSWAEGHFFTDTQYF. The CDR3 coding sequence is TGTGCCAGCAGCTGGGCAGAAGGCCACTTCTTCACAGATACGCAGTATTTT.

The V gene is TRBV11-3, the J gene TRBJ2-7; 12 bases map to TRBD2. Germline V CDR1 and CDR2: SGHNT, YENEEA. V trimming: 4 bases; J trimming: 6 bases; junction bases outside the gene matches: 16. The CDR3 loop spans 18 amino acids. CDR3 in DNA: TGTGCCAGCAGCTCCATCGGGACGAGGACTAGCGGGAAACCCGAGCAGTACTTC. Translation gives CASSSIGTRTSGKPEQYF.

The genes are TRBV28 and TRBJ2-3, with 12 bases identical to TRBD2. V shed 6 bases and J 1 base; nucleotides not matched to a gene: 8. Germline V CDR1 and CDR2: MDHEN, SYDVKM. This CDR3 has 17 amino acids. In nucleotides, the CDR3 is TGTGCCAGCAGCTCTAGCGGGAGGGCCCCCCGCACAGATACGCAGTATTTT. Translation: CASSSSGRAPRTDTQYF.

This rearrangement joins TRBV7-3 to TRBJ2-3; perhaps TRBD1 as D (7 bases). This CDR3 is built from 15 residues. V was trimmed by 0 bases and J by 4 bases, leaving 11 bases between them. The V gene's germline CDR1 is SGHTA and CDR2 FQGTGA. This CDR3 reads CASSLTGGGSDTQYF. The CDR3 coding sequence is TGTGCCAGCAGCTTAACTGGAGGGGGCTCAGATACGCAGTATTTT.

The V gene is TRBV2, the J gene TRBJ1-2; D uncertain. This CDR3 comprises 12 residues. The germline V gene encodes CDR1 SNHLY and CDR2 FYNNEI. With 4 bases removed from V and 4 bases from J, the gap between germline ends came to 7 bases. The CDR3 region is CASSGTRYGYTF. The CDR3 bases are TGTGCCAGCAGTGGGACTCGCTATGGCTACACCTTC.

The rearrangement uses TRBV7-2 and TRBJ2-1, with 10 bases lining up with TRBD2. CDR1 and CDR2 from the germline V gene are SGHTA and FQGNSA. Trimming at V came to 1 base and at J to 7 bases, leaving 7 bases not matched to a gene. The CDR3 has 16 residues. The CDR3 loop is CASSLVAASGSNEQFF. The DNA of the CDR3 is TGTGCCAGCAGCTTAGTTGCAGCTAGCGGGAGTAATGAGCAGTTCTTC.

The J gene is TRBJ2-3, the V gene TRBV15, with 8 bases matching TRBD1. V trimming: 5 bases; J trimming: 0 bases; junction bases outside the gene matches: 7. CDR1 LNHNV and CDR2 YYDKDF come from the germline V gene (reference sequence). This CDR3 is built from 16 residues. CDR3 nucleotide sequence: TGTGCCACCAGCGCTAGCTGGACAGGGAGCACAGATACGCAGTATTTT. Protein: CATSASWTGSTDTQYF.

This rearrangement joins TRBV6-6 to TRBJ1-5; 10 bases line up with TRBD1. Per the germline V gene, CDR1 is MNHNY and CDR2 is SVGAGI (reference sequence). The CDR3 contains 13 residues. J was trimmed by 4 bases and V by 7 bases; bases with no gene match: 1. This CDR3 reads CASMGQGNQPQHF. CDR3 sequence (DNA): TGTGCCAGCATGGGACAGGGGAATCAGCCCCAGCATTTT.

The table lists this clone with a few counts. The chain uses TRBV7-8 and TRBJ2-2, with D possibly TRBD2 on 6 matching bases. CDR1 and CDR2 from the germline V gene are SGHVS and FQNEAQ. The CDR3 has 16 residues. V gave up 3 bases and J gave up 0 bases, with 11 bases separating them. CDR3 residues: CASSFAGTTNTGELFF. The CDR3 DNA reads as TGTGCCAGCAGCTTTGCGGGAACCACGAACACCGGGGAGCTGTTTTTT.

This sequence joins TRBV7-9 and TRBJ2-1; 14 nucleotides agree with TRBD2. Trimming took 4 bases from V and 4 from J; bases not matched to a gene: 9. The CDR3 totals 18 residues. Germline V gene sequence: CDR1 SEHNR, CDR2 FQNEAQ (reference sequence). In nucleotides, the CDR3 is TGTGCCAGCAGCTCTGTGCGGGGGACTAGCGGGAGTTACAATGAGCAGTTCTTC. Its translation: CASSSVRGTSGSYNEQFF. Combining the CDR3 with reference TRBV7-9 and TRBJ2-1 gives the whole variable domain DTGVSQNPRHKITKRGQNVTFRCDPISEHNRLYWYRQTLGQGPEFLTYFQNEAQLEKSRLLSDRFSAERPKGSFSTLEIQRTEQGDSAMYLCASSSVRGTSGSYNEQFFGPGTRLTVL.